This entry lists 2 T cell receptor beta chains sequenced from one sample in a study of Ad26.COV2.S vaccination and SARS-CoV-2 variants. Measured with immunoSEQ multiplex PCR; TCRdb has only the in-frame clones, and not every one. The profile covers approximately 350,000 clones, with roughly 91% appearing a single time and 3.4% taken by the ten largest. Stated treatment: about 20 received Ad26.COV2.S at low or high dose, single or two shots; 5 received placebo; per-sample allocation not given. It was on day 63 after the first vaccine or placebo injection that samples were taken. Here the sequenced sample was peripheral blood, taken in a trial of Ad26.COV2.S vaccine versus placebo. Every receptor here comes from a person aged 18-65 years who received the Ad26.COV2.S COVID-19 vaccine or a placebo.

The chain has TRBV6-6 and TRBJ1-6; D call uncertain. Germline V lookup: CDR1 MNHNY, CDR2 SVGAGI (reference sequence). The ends were cut back, 2 bases at V and 5 bases at J, with 7 bases in the middle. This CDR3 spans 14 amino acids. CDR3 amino acids: CASSYPEDNSPLHF. The DNA of the CDR3 is TGTGCCAGCAGTTACCCTGAAGATAATTCACCCCTCCACTTT.

The V and J genes are TRBV9 and TRBJ2-1, with D possibly called TRBD1 or TRBD2 (6 bases each). Trimming cost V 3 bases and J 3 bases, with 10 bases left between them. The CDR3 is 14 residues long. Germline V lookup: CDR1 SGDLS, CDR2 YYNGEE. The CDR3 coding sequence is TGTGCCAGCAGCGGTAGGGGGGACTACAATGAGCAGTTCTTC. This codes for CASSGRGDYNEQFF.